Shown below are 3 T cell receptor beta chains from a single sample sequenced in a study of persistence of HIV-infected CD4 T cells. Overlapping HIV-1 Gag 15-mer peptides at approximately 0.91 ug per peptide per mL were used. CD40L-negative CD69-negative CD45RO-high memory CD4+ T cells were sorted as populations depleted of antigen-responding cells. The antigens these receptors bind are not known. The libraries were made with immunoSEQ version 4 in survey mode. Profiled with immunoSEQ multiplex PCR; TCRdb holds only in-frame clones, not every one. The repertoire holds approximately 39,000 clones, with roughly four fifths as singletons. This specimen was cultured CD4+ T cells from PBMCs, taken from a patient who received antiretroviral therapy. The source of these receptors is an adult with HIV. The donor label of this sample is uncertain.

This clone was detected a few times. The V and J genes are TRBV5-4 and TRBJ1-2; D gene uncertain. The CDR3 is 15 residues long. Trimming removed 1 base at V and 0 bases at J, with 10 bases between. Looked up from germline, CDR1 is SGHNT and CDR2 is YYREEE (reference sequence). CDR3 DNA: TGTGCCAGCAGCTTGATATCCATCCCTAACTATGGCTACACCTTC. Translation gives CASSLISIPNYGYTF.

The chain combines TRBV18 with TRBJ1-1; TRBD1 agrees at 7 bases. Germline loops: CDR1 KGHSH, CDR2 LQKENI. This CDR3 region has 15 residues. With 3 bases clipped from V and 5 bases from J, the junction kept 9 bases outside the gene matches. CDR3 nucleotides: TGTGCCAGCTCACCCAGGACAGGTTGGGATACTGAAGCTTTCTTT. Protein: CASSPRTGWDTEAFF.

V and J are TRBV7-3 and TRBJ1-6; D unclear. Germline assignment: CDR1 SGHTA and CDR2 FQGTGA. V was cut by 3 bases and J by 10 bases, with 10 bases left in between. This CDR3 spans 13 amino acids. For the CDR3, the DNA is TGTGCCAGCAGCTTGGACCCACGCTCACCCCTCCACTTT. The encoded protein is CASSLDPRSPLHF.